The clone carrying this TCR beta chain turned up a few times. The record originates from a study of regulatory T cells in long-lasting Graves disease. Germline CDR1 is MDHEN and CDR2 is SYDVKM. Trimming took 5 bases from V and 5 from J; bases not matched to a gene: 6. The CDR3 runs to 14 residues. In building TCR beta libraries, iRepertoire HTBI primers were used together with Arm-PCR of CDR3 regions. MiXCR, applied by TCRdb to the multiplex PCR reads, yields one record per CDR3 protein. The table has 360,000 or so distinct CDR3 sequences, 20% to 25% seen once. Time point noted: persistent/refractory GD, antithyroid drugs over 5 years with positive TRAb. The TCR library used RNA extracted from PBMCs.

The sequence was collected from a middle-aged woman with Graves disease. The chain couples TRBV28 to TRBJ2-1, with 7 bases identical to TRBD2. The specimen comprised peripheral blood mononuclear cells (PBMCs), sampled when the disease was refractory, from a patient treated with antithyroid drugs. The CDR3 nucleotides are TGTGCCAGCAGTATCCTTGGACTAGACAATGAGCAGTTCTTC. Its protein is CASSILGLDNEQFF.